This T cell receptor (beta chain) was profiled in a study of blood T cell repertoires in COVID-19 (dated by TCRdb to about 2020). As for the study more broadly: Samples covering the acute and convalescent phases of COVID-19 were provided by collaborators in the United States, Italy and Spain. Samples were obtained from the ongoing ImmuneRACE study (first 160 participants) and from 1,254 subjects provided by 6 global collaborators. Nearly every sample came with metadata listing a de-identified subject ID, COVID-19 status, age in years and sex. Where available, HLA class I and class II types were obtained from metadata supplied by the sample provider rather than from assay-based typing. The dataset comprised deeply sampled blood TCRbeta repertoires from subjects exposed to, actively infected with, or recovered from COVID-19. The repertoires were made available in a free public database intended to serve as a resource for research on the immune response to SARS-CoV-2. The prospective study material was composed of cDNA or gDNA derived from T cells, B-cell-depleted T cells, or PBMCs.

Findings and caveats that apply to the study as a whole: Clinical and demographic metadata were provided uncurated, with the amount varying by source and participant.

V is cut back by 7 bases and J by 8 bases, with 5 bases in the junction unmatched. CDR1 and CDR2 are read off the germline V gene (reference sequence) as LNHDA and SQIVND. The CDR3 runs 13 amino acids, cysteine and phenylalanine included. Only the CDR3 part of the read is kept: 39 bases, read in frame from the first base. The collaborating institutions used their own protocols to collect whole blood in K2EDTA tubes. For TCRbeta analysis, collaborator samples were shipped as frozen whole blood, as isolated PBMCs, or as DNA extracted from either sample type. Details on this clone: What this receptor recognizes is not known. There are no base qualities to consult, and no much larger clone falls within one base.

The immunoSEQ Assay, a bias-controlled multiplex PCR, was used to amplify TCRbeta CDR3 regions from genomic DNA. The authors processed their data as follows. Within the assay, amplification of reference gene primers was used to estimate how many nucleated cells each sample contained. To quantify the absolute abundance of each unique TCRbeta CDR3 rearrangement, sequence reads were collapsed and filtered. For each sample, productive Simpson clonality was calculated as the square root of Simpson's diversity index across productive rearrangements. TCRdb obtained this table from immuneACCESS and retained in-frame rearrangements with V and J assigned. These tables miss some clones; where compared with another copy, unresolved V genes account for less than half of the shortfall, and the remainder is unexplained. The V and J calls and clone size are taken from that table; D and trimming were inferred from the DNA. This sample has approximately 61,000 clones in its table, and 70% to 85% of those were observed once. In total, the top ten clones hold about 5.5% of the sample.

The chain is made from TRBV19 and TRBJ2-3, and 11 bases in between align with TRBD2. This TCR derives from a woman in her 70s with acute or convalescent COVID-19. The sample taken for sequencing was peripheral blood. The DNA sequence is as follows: TGTGCCAGTACCCAACTAGCGGGGGCTACGCAGTATTTT. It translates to CASTQLAGATQYF. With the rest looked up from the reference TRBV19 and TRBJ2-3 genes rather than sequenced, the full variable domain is DGGITQSPKYLFRKEGQNVTLSCEQNLNHDAMYWYRQDPGQGLRLIYYSQIVNDFQKGDIAEGYSVSREKKESFPLTVTSAQKNPTAFYLCASTQLAGATQYFGPGTRLTVL.